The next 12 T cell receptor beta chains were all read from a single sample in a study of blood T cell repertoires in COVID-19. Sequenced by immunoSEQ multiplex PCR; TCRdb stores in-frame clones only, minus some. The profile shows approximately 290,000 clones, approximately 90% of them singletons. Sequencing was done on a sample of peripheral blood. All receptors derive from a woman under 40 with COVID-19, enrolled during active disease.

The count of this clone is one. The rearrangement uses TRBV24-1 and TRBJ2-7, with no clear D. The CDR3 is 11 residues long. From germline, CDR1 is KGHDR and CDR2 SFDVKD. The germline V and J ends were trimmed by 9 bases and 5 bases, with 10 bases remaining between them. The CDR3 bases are TGTGCCACCTCCTCTGGCAACGAGCAGTACTTC. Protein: CATSSGNEQYF.

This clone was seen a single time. This CDR3 reads CSALRVAVNRDTQYF. DNA for the CDR3: TGCAGCGCCCTGCGGGTGGCCGTGAATAGGGATACGCAGTATTTT. This rearrangement joins TRBV29-1 to TRBJ2-3; possible D gene TRBD2, 5 bases. The CDR3 is 15 residues long. Germline lookup yields CDR1 SQVTM and CDR2 ANQGSEA. Trimming removed 7 bases from V and 6 bases from J, with 23 bases in between.

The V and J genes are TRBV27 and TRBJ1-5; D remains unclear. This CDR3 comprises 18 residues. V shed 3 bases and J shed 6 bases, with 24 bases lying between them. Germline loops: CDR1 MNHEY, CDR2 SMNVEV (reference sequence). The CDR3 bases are TGTGCCAGCAGTTTGCGAATAACCCGGGGAAAGATTGGTCAGCCCCAGCATTTT. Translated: CASSLRITRGKIGQPQHF.

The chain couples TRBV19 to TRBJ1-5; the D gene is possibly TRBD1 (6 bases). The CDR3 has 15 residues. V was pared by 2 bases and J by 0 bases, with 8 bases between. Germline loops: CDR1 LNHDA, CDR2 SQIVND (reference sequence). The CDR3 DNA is TGTGCCAGTAGTATATCAGGGGCTAGCAATCAGCCCCAGCATTTT. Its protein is CASSISGASNQPQHF.

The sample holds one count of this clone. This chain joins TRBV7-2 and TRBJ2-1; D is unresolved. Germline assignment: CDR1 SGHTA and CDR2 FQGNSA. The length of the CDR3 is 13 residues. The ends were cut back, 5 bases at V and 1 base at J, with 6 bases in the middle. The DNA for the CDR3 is TGTGCCAGCAGCCTCAGGTCCTACAATGAGCAGTTCTTC. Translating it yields CASSLRSYNEQFF.

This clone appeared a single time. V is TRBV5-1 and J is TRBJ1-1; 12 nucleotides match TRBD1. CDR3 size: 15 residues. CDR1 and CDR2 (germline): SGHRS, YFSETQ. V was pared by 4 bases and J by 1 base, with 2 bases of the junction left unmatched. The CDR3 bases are TGCGCCAGCAGCGGGACAGGGGGCAGGAACACTGAAGCTTTCTTT. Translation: CASSGTGGRNTEAFF.

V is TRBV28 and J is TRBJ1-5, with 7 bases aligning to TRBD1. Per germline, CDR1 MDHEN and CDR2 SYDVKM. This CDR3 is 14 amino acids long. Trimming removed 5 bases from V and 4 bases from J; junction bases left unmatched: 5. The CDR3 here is CASSKSGGNQPQHF. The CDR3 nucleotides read TGTGCCAGCAGTAAGTCAGGGGGGAATCAGCCCCAGCATTTT.

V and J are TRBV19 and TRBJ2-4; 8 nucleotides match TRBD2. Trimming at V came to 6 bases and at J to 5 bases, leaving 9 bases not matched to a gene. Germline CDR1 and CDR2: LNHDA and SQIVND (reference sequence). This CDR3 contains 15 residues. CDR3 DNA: TGTGCCAGTAGGGTTGGCGGGAGGAACGAAAACATTCAGTACTTC. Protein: CASRVGGRNENIQYF.

The CDR3 reads CATASGSNTGELFF. In DNA form, the CDR3 reads TGTGCCACTGCTAGCGGTTCGAACACCGGGGAGCTGTTTTTT. The chain combines TRBV2 with TRBJ2-2, with 7 bases fitting TRBD2. The CDR3 totals 14 residues. Germline CDR1 SNHLY, CDR2 FYNNEI. V shed 10 bases and J 0 bases; nucleotides not matched to a gene: 5.

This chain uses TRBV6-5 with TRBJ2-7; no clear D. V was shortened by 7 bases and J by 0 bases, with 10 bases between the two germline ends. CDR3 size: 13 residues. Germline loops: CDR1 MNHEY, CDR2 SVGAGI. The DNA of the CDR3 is TGTGCCAGCAAGGCAGGAAGCTCCTACGAGCAGTACTTC. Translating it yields CASKAGSSYEQYF.

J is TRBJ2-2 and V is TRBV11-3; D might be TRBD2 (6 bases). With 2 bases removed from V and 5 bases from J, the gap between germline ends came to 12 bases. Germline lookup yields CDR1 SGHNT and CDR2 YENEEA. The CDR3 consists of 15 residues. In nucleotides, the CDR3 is TGTGCCAGCAGCTTAACGGGAGTGGGGACCGGGGAGCTGTTTTTT. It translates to CASSLTGVGTGELFF.

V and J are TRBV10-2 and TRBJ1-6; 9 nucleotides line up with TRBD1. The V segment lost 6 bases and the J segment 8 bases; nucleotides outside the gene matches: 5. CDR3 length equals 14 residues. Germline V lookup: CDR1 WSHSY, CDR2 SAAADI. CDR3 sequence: CASRVDRGDSPLHF. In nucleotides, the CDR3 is TGCGCCAGCAGGGTCGACAGGGGGGATTCACCCCTCCACTTT.